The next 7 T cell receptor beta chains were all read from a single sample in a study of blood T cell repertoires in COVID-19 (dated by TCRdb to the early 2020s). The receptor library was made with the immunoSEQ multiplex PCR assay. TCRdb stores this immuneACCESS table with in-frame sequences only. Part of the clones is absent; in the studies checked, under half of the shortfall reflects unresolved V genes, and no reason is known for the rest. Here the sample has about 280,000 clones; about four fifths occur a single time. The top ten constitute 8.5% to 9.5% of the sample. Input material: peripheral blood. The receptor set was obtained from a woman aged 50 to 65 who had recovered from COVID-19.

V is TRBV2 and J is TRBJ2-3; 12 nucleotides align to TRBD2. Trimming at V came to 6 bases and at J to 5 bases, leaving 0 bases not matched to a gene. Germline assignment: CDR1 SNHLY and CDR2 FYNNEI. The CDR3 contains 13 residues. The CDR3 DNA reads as TGTGCCAGCAGGGGACTAGCGGGAGATACGCAGTATTTT. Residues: CASRGLAGDTQYF.

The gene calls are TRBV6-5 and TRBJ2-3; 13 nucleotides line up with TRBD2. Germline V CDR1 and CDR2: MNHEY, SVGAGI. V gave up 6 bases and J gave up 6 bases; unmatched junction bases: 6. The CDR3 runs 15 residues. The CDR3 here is CASRRTSGRPDTQYF. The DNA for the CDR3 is TGTGCCAGCAGACGGACTAGCGGGAGACCGGATACGCAGTATTTT.

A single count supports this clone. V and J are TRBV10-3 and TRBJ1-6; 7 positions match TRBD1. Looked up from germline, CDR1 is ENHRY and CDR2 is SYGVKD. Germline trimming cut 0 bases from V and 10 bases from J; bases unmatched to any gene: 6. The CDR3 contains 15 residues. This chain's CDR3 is CAISESGGIESPLHF. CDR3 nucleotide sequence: TGTGCCATCAGTGAGTCAGGGGGCATCGAATCACCCCTCCACTTT.

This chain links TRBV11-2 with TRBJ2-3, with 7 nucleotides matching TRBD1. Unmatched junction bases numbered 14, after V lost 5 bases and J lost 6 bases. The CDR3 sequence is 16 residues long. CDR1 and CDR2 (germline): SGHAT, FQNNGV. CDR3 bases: TGTGCCAGCAGCCCCTGGGGGTACAGGGGATCTGATACGCAGTATTTT. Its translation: CASSPWGYRGSDTQYF.

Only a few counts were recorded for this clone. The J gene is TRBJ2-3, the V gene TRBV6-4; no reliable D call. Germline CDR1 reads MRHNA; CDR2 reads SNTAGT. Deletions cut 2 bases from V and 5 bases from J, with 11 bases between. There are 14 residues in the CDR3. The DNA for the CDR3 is TGTGCCAGCAGTGACGGCCTACGAGGAGATACGCAGTATTTT. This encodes CASSDGLRGDTQYF.

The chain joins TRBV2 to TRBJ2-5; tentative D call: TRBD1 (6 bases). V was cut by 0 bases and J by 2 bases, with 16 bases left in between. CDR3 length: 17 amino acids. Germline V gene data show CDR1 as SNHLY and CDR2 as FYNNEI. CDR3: CASSEALTGRGQETQYF. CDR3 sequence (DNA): TGTGCCAGCAGTGAAGCGCTGACAGGCCGGGGTCAAGAGACCCAGTACTTC.

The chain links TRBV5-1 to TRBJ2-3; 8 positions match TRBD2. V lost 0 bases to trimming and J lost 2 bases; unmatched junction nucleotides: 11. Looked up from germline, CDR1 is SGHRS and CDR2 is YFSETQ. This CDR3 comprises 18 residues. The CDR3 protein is CASSLAGLVAGFTDTQYF. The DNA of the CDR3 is TGCGCCAGCAGCTTGGCCGGGCTGGTAGCGGGGTTCACAGATACGCAGTATTTT.